Shown below are 14 T cell receptor beta chains from a single sample sequenced in a study of blood T cell repertoires in COVID-19. This table comes from immunoSEQ multiplex PCR, and its TCRdb copy is limited to in-frame clones, with some not included. In the table there are more than 70,000 clones, approximately 78% of which are singletons. Sequencing was performed on peripheral blood. Receptor source: a woman over 75 with active or convalescent COVID-19.

The V gene is TRBV19, the J gene TRBJ1-6, with 9 positions matching TRBD1. CDR3 size: 15 residues. The V and J ends lost 4 bases and 7 bases, in that order; junction bases with no gene match: 5. Germline V CDR1 and CDR2: LNHDA, SQIVND (reference sequence). CDR3 residues: CASSKPGQGNSPLHF. CDR3 bases: TGTGCCAGTAGTAAACCGGGACAGGGCAATTCACCCCTCCACTTT.

The DNA of the CDR3 is TGTGCCAGCAGCCTCATCCAGACGCGGGGAACTAATGAAAAACTGTTTTTT. This codes for CASSLIQTRGTNEKLFF. The V call is TRBV28, the J call TRBJ1-4; D remains ambiguous. CDR1 is MDHEN and CDR2 is SYDVKM in the germline V gene. With 6 bases removed from V and 1 base from J, the gap between germline ends came to 18 bases. The CDR3 has 17 residues.

This rearrangement joins TRBV6-5 to TRBJ1-1; the match to TRBD1 covers 11 bases. V lost 8 bases and J lost 5; bases outside the gene matches: 10. Germline assignment: CDR1 MNHEY and CDR2 SVGAGI. This CDR3 contains 15 residues. CDR3 sequence: CASWEDRGRGTEAFF. CDR3 nucleotides: TGTGCCAGCTGGGAGGACAGGGGGCGAGGGACTGAAGCTTTCTTT.

V gene TRBV7-9 combines with J gene TRBJ2-2; weak D call: TRBD1 (6 bases). Trimming took off 1 base at V and 4 bases at J, with 13 bases between the two ends. This CDR3 has 16 amino acids. CDR1 is SEHNR and CDR2 is FQNEAQ in the germline V gene (reference sequence). CDR3 nucleotide sequence: TGTGCCAGCAGCTTAGGTCAGGGGTTCTTCACCGGGGAGCTGTTTTTT. As protein: CASSLGQGFFTGELFF.

This clone has just a few counts. V usage is TRBV4-1 and J usage is TRBJ2-7; TRBD2 agrees at 7 bases. This CDR3 has 15 amino acids. Germline lookup yields CDR1 MGHRA and CDR2 YSYEKL. V dropped 1 base and J dropped 3; count of bases not matched to a gene: 6. The CDR3 here is CASSQGSASGYEQYF. The CDR3 bases are TGCGCCAGCAGCCAAGGTTCCGCTAGCGGCTACGAGCAGTACTTC.

J is TRBJ1-1 and V is TRBV27; 8 bases fit TRBD1. This CDR3 contains 15 residues. The V segment lost 6 bases and the J segment 7 bases; nucleotides outside the gene matches: 13. Germline V lookup: CDR1 MNHEY, CDR2 SMNVEV (reference sequence). The DNA for the CDR3 is TGTGCCAGCAGCAAATGGACAGGGTACAAAAGTGAAGCTTTCTTT. Its protein is CASSKWTGYKSEAFF.

This clone turned up a few times. This chain connects TRBV19 to TRBJ2-7; 8 nucleotides line up with TRBD2. The germline CDR1 and CDR2 sequences are LNHDA and SQIVND (reference sequence). The CDR3 covers 13 residues. The V and J ends lost 5 bases and 6 bases, in that order; junction bases with no gene match: 6. CDR3 region: CASSSGLATEQYF. As DNA, the CDR3 is TGTGCCAGTAGTTCTGGACTAGCCACCGAGCAGTACTTC.

V gene TRBV4-1 combines with J gene TRBJ2-7, with 8 positions matching TRBD2. With 1 base clipped from V and 5 bases from J, the junction kept 10 bases outside the gene matches. The length of the CDR3 is 16 residues. Germline CDR1 and CDR2: MGHRA and YSYEKL. The CDR3 DNA reads TGCGCCAGCAGCCAAGGCACGATAGCGGGAACGAACGAGCAGTACTTC. This sequence encodes CASSQGTIAGTNEQYF.

V gene TRBV19 combines with J gene TRBJ1-5; TRBD1 might be the D (6 bases). CDR1 is LNHDA, CDR2 SQIVND, per germline (reference sequence). The CDR3 extends over 19 amino acids. With 4 bases removed from V and 2 bases from J, the gap between germline ends came to 24 bases. The CDR3 region has the DNA TGTGCCAGTAGTACCCTCACAGGGAGGGGTTTTTCCGGCAATCAGCCCCAGCATTTT. Protein: CASSTLTGRGFSGNQPQHF.

V usage is TRBV18 and J usage is TRBJ2-7; D is ambiguous. Germline V gene sequence: CDR1 KGHSH, CDR2 LQKENI. This CDR3 contains 12 residues. The V and J ends lost 6 bases and 3 bases respectively, with 9 bases between them. The CDR3 here is CASSQQYYEQYF. The CDR3, as DNA: TGTGCCAGCTCGCAACAGTACTACGAGCAGTACTTC.

The chain couples TRBV27 to TRBJ2-5; TRBD1 matches 9 bases. Germline V gene data show CDR1 as MNHEY and CDR2 as SMNVEV (reference sequence). The length of the CDR3 is 15 residues. V shed 4 bases and J 3 bases; nucleotides not matched to a gene: 6. CDR3 nucleotide sequence: TGTGCCAGCAGTTCCTCCGGGACAGGGAAAGAGACCCAGTACTTC. It encodes CASSSSGTGKETQYF.

This chain links TRBV10-3 with TRBJ1-6; no clear D gene. The germline V and J ends were trimmed by 3 bases and 7 bases, with 16 bases remaining between them. This CDR3 contains 16 residues. The germline CDR1 and CDR2 sequences are ENHRY and SYGVKD. CDR3 sequence reads: CAISDRDRPENSPLHF. DNA of the CDR3: TGTGCCATCAGTGATCGGGATCGTCCAGAGAATTCACCCCTCCACTTT.

This clone was seen just once. CDR3 sequence reads: CASSLDTNYGYTF. CDR3 bases: TGTGCCAGCAGCCTAGATACTAACTATGGCTACACCTTC. This chain links TRBV5-5 with TRBJ1-2, with no clear D. The length of the CDR3 is 13 residues. CDR1 and CDR2 (germline): SGHKS, YYEKEE (reference sequence). The V gene lost 4 bases and the J gene lost 0 bases, with 7 bases spanning the gap.

This clone came up a few times. The chain has TRBV5-5 and TRBJ2-1; no clear D gene. Trimming took 0 bases from V and 11 from J, leaving 6 bases between them. The CDR3 length is 11 residues. Germline values: CDR1 SGHKS, CDR2 YYEKEE (reference sequence). The CDR3 spells CASSLGQKQFF. The CDR3 region has the DNA TGTGCCAGCAGCTTGGGTCAGAAGCAGTTCTTC.